This TCR beta chain was sequenced during a study of naive and memory T cell subsets. A UMI-containing oligonucleotide was joined by 3' ligation to the TCR cDNA template. Whole blood, over 2 ml, came from adult healthy volunteers. V lost 0 bases to trimming and J lost 6 bases, with 12 bases between them. Germline CDR1 is SGHRS and CDR2 is YFSETQ. The CDR3 loop spans 15 amino acids. The sample holds many counts of this clonotype. Ligated cDNA underwent four rounds of PCR with nested alpha and beta constant region primers and SP2. Alpha and beta constant region primers primed reverse transcription for blood and skin samples. TCRdb reanalysed the 5' RACE reads using MiXCR and keeps one entry per CDR3 protein. Of some 60,000 distinct CDR3 sequences in the sample, around 8% were seen once.

This chain uses TRBV5-1 with TRBJ1-4; no reliable D call. This clonotype originated in a female donor in good health. CDR3 protein: CASSLVESTYEKLFF. CDR3 nucleotides: TGCGCCAGCAGCTTGGTGGAATCGACCTATGAAAAACTGTTTTTT.